Each of the 7 T cell receptor beta chains below was sequenced from the same sample in a study of blood T cell repertoires in COVID-19. Assay used: immunoSEQ multiplex PCR; TCRdb lists only in-frame clones, some missing. The profile covers some 230,000 clones, with 80% to 85% appearing a single time and roughly 2.4% taken by the ten largest. The sequenced sample consisted of peripheral blood. The receptors were gathered from a woman aged 55-70 years with acute or convalescent COVID-19.

In its sample, this clone was seen once. V gene TRBV12-3 or TRBV12-4 combines with J gene TRBJ1-2; TRBD1 is a possible D gene (6 bases). The CDR3 extends over 12 amino acids. With 5 bases removed from V and 4 bases from J, the gap between germline ends came to 8 bases. DNA of the CDR3: TGTGCCAGCAGTCAGGGGCTCTATGGCTACACCTTC. Translating it yields CASSQGLYGYTF.

The CDR3 loop is CASGLVAGSLTEAFF. The CDR3 DNA follows: TGTGCTAGTGGTTTGGTAGCAGGGTCACTCACTGAAGCTTTCTTT. The gene calls are TRBV12-5 and TRBJ1-1; possibly TRBD1 for D (5 bases). Germline V CDR1 and CDR2: LGHNT, FRNRAP. The ends were cut back, 0 bases at V and 4 bases at J, with 12 bases in the middle. This CDR3 has 15 amino acids.

This clone occurred once. V and J are TRBV5-4 and TRBJ2-7; 8 bases are a match to TRBD2. With V trimmed by 1 base and J by 5 bases, 8 bases remained unmatched. CDR1 and CDR2 (germline): SGHNT, YYREEE (reference sequence). The CDR3 is 15 residues long. DNA of the CDR3: TGTGCCAGCAGCTTGCGTTTAGCGGGGAACGACGAGCAGTACTTC. Amino acid sequence: CASSLRLAGNDEQYF.

The chain uses TRBV6-6 and TRBJ2-1, with 12 bases matching TRBD2. Germline assignment: CDR1 MNHNY and CDR2 SVGAGI (reference sequence). With 5 bases clipped from V and 4 bases from J, the junction kept 9 bases outside the gene matches. The CDR3 has 17 residues. In DNA, the CDR3 is TGTGCCAGCAGTCGGACTAGCGGGGCGCCAGGGTACAATGAGCAGTTCTTC. This gives the protein CASSRTSGAPGYNEQFF.

This clone has a single count. V is TRBV5-1 and J is TRBJ1-3; D is uncertain. The CDR3 is 15 residues long. Germline values: CDR1 SGHRS, CDR2 YFSETQ. V was trimmed by 0 bases and J by 2 bases, leaving 9 bases between them. CDR3 loop: CASSLAVGTGNTIYF. As DNA, the CDR3 is TGCGCCAGCAGCTTGGCTGTGGGCACTGGAAACACCATATATTTT.

J is TRBJ2-1 and V is TRBV6-6, with 14 bases identical to TRBD2. This CDR3 contains 19 residues. Germline V CDR1 and CDR2: MNHNY, SVGAGI (reference sequence). V lost 5 bases and J lost 4; bases outside the gene matches: 13. The CDR3 DNA sequence: TGTGCCAGCAGTCGGACTAGCGGGGGGCTCAATGAACTTTACAATGAGCAGTTCTTC. Its translation is CASSRTSGGLNELYNEQFF.

This clone was seen just once. The chain couples TRBV19 to TRBJ2-1, with a possible D match to TRBD2 (6 bases). The germline V and J ends were trimmed by 6 bases and 2 bases, with 23 bases remaining between them. The CDR3 has 18 residues. Germline CDR1 is LNHDA and CDR2 is SQIVND (reference sequence). The DNA for the CDR3 is TGTGCCAGTAGCCCCACTTGGGTGCGGTCTAGCGCCTACAATGAGCAGTTCTTC. It yields the protein CASSPTWVRSSAYNEQFF.